Below are 27 T cell receptor beta chains sequenced from a single sample in a study of cytomegalovirus exposure and HLA in healthy donors. It was with 60 Vbeta and 13 Jbeta primers that the PCR ran. Clones were read by immunoSEQ multiplex PCR, and TCRdb kept only the in-frame ones, dropping some. This sample has approximately 190,000 clones; 75% to 90% occur once, and the top ten carry about 6%. The specimen was PBMCs. The receptors were gathered from a man aged 35 to 55 in good health and CMV-seropositive.

CDR3 coding DNA: TGTGCCAGCAGCCCACAGGGAACCGGGGAGCTGTTTTTT. Its translation is CASSPQGTGELFF. The chain joins TRBV2 to TRBJ2-2; D is perhaps TRBD1 (6 bases). V dropped 6 bases and J dropped 5 bases, with 10 bases sitting between them. This CDR3 spans 13 amino acids. Germline V gene sequence: CDR1 SNHLY, CDR2 FYNNEI.

The chain employs TRBV30 and TRBJ1-2, with D unresolved. Looked up from germline, CDR1 is GTSNPN and CDR2 is SVGIG (reference sequence). CDR3 length equals 12 residues. Trimming took 8 bases from V and 7 from J, leaving 17 bases between them. This chain's CDR3 is CAGIAWAGGYTF. CDR3 DNA sequence: TGTGCCGGTATTGCCTGGGCCGGTGGCTACACCTTC.

This chain uses TRBV6-5 with TRBJ1-1; D uncertain. The V end lost 6 bases, the J end lost 0 bases, and 8 bases lay between the germline ends. Looked up from germline, CDR1 is MNHEY and CDR2 is SVGAGI. CDR3 length equals 13 residues. The CDR3 sequence: CASSLRLNTEAFF. DNA for the CDR3: TGTGCCAGCAGCCTGAGATTGAACACTGAAGCTTTCTTT.

This clone has only a few counts. The V call is TRBV4-3, the J call TRBJ1-4, with 8 bases that match TRBD1. The CDR3 extends over 17 amino acids. Per germline, CDR1 LGHNA and CDR2 YSLEER. The junction had 13 bases not matched to a gene; V was cut back by 6 bases and J by 4 bases. CDR3 DNA: TGCGCCAGCAGTCGAGGGACAGGTATTGGGATTAATGAAAAACTGTTTTTT. Its protein is CASSRGTGIGINEKLFF.

The chain is built from TRBV25-1 and TRBJ2-1; 7 bases fit TRBD1. The CDR3 runs 12 residues. The V segment lost 4 bases and the J segment 8 bases; nucleotides outside the gene matches: 2. Germline-derived CDR1 and CDR2 are MGHDK and SYGVNS. The CDR3 DNA reads as TGTGCCAGCAGTGGGGACAGCGATGAGCAGTTCTTC. Translation: CASSGDSDEQFF.

The rearrangement joins TRBV6-4 to TRBJ2-3; 9 positions agree with TRBD2. Germline V gene lookup returns CDR1 MRHNA and CDR2 SNTAGT. The trim removed 4 bases at V and 5 bases at J, leaving 16 bases unmatched. This CDR3 region has 18 residues. The CDR3 protein is CASSAILLGGGAKDTQYF. CDR3 DNA: TGTGCCAGCAGTGCCATACTGCTCGGCGGGGGGGCCAAAGATACGCAGTATTTT.

This clone was counted a single time. The rearrangement uses TRBV15 and TRBJ1-4, with D possibly being TRBD1 (6 bases). The V gene's germline CDR1 is LNHNV and CDR2 YYDKDF (reference sequence). The CDR3 extends over 12 amino acids. The V end was cut by 6 bases, the J end by 7 bases, with 9 bases between. CDR3 protein: CATRGAGEKLFF. The CDR3 nucleotides are TGTGCCACCAGGGGGGCAGGTGAAAAACTGTTTTTT.

The V and J genes are TRBV23-1 and TRBJ2-7; 7 bases are shared with TRBD2. TRBV23-1 is sorted into the ORF group, with uncertain function. The trim removed 0 bases at V and 8 bases at J, leaving 10 bases unmatched. This CDR3 has 15 residues. The CDR3 bases are TGCGCCAGCAGTCAATCTGGGACTAATTTTTACAAGCAGTACTTC. Protein product: CASSQSGTNFYKQYF.

This chain uses TRBV19 with TRBJ1-3; D is undetermined. Looked up from germline, CDR1 is LNHDA and CDR2 is SQIVND (reference sequence). This CDR3 has 14 amino acids. The V and J ends lost 5 bases and 2 bases respectively, with 10 bases between them. The CDR3 loop is CASSPGVPGNTIYF. CDR3 sequence (DNA): TGTGCCAGTAGTCCCGGGGTCCCTGGAAACACCATATATTTT.

The J gene is TRBJ2-3, the V gene TRBV7-2; D unresolved. Trimming left V 8 bases short and J 5 bases short, with 11 bases between. The V gene's germline CDR1 is SGHTA and CDR2 FQGNSA. This CDR3 comprises 12 residues. The CDR3 loop is CASSAAIDTQYF. CDR3 sequence (DNA): TGTGCCAGCTCCGCTGCTATAGATACGCAGTATTTT.

The V gene is TRBV6-5, the J gene TRBJ2-5, with 12 bases matching TRBD2. Germline lookup yields CDR1 MNHEY and CDR2 SVGAGI. The V segment lost 10 bases and the J segment 5 bases; nucleotides outside the gene matches: 8. There are 14 residues in the CDR3. CDR3 in amino acids: CATSGLAGGETQYF. The CDR3 DNA follows: TGTGCCACGAGCGGGCTAGCGGGGGGGGAGACCCAGTACTTC.

This chain uses TRBV5-1 with TRBJ1-5; no clear D. CDR3 length: 15 amino acids. V was clipped by 0 bases and J by 0 bases, with 7 bases between them. CDR1 is SGHRS and CDR2 is YFSETQ in the germline V gene. The CDR3 sequence is CASSLDSNSNQPQHF. CDR3 coding DNA: TGCGCCAGCAGCTTGGACAGTAATAGCAATCAGCCCCAGCATTTT.

The rearrangement links TRBV6-1 to TRBJ1-2, with 8 bases matching TRBD1. The CDR3 loop spans 16 amino acids. Trimming cost V 2 bases and J 3 bases; bases outside gene matches: 8. Per germline, CDR1 MNHNS and CDR2 SASEGT. The CDR3: CASSEFRTGQDYGYTF. CDR3 nucleotides: TGTGCCAGCAGTGAATTTCGGACAGGGCAGGACTATGGCTACACCTTC.

To note about this clone: Because it lacks the conserved phenylalanine or tryptophan at the end, this CDR3 is likely a read error. The DNA is omitted, as the CDR3 cannot be located on it reliably, and the CDR3 follows TCRdb's listing. The chain carries TRBV6-6 and TRBJ1-1. Germline-derived CDR1 and CDR2 are MNHNY and SVGAGI (reference sequence). The CDR3 spans 12 residues, counting both ends. CDR3 sequence: CASSYLSEVRAV.

The chain has TRBV25-1 and TRBJ1-2; D uncertain. The CDR3 length is 13 residues. Trimming cost V 2 bases and J 1 base, with 5 bases left between them. Germline CDR1 and CDR2: MGHDK and SYGVNS. The CDR3 DNA sequence: TGTGCCAGCAGTGAACAGGTTAACTATGGCTACACCTTC. This translates into CASSEQVNYGYTF.

The chain is built from TRBV5-1 and TRBJ2-5; the D is unclear. The CDR3 has 16 amino acids. Trimming removed 1 base at V and 1 base at J, with 14 bases between. Germline assignment: CDR1 SGHRS and CDR2 YFSETQ. CDR3 in amino acids: CASSLRAHPFQETQYF. In DNA, the CDR3 is TGCGCCAGCAGCTTGAGAGCCCACCCATTCCAAGAGACCCAGTACTTC.

This clone was seen a few times. The chain uses TRBV2 and TRBJ1-1; the D gene is possibly TRBD1 (6 bases). This CDR3 comprises 13 residues. Between the trimmed V and J ends, which lost 6 bases and 3 bases, there was a span of 11 bases. Germline CDR1 reads SNHLY; CDR2 reads FYNNEI. The CDR3 coding sequence is TGTGCCAGCAGGGACAGAAGGGACACTGAAGCTTTCTTT. Translating it yields CASRDRRDTEAFF.

V usage is TRBV4-1 and J usage is TRBJ1-1; TRBD1 matches 9 bases. V was clipped by 4 bases and J by 0 bases; unmatched bases: 3. CDR3 length: 15 amino acids. Germline-derived CDR1 and CDR2 are MGHRA and YSYEKL. The CDR3 DNA follows: TGCGCCAGCAGCCCGGGACAGGGAATGAACACTGAAGCTTTCTTT. This gives the protein CASSPGQGMNTEAFF.

The chain carries TRBV19 and TRBJ2-7, with 7 bases identical to TRBD1. CDR3 length: 14 amino acids. Germline V CDR1 and CDR2: LNHDA, SQIVND (reference sequence). Trimming removed 3 bases from V and 6 bases from J; junction bases left unmatched: 8. The CDR3 coding sequence is TGTGCCAGTAGTATTACGGTGACAGGGAGCGAGCAGTACTTC. The encoded protein is CASSITVTGSEQYF.

This clone is a singleton in its sample. The chain is built from TRBV7-2 and TRBJ1-5, with D hard to call. This CDR3 is 15 amino acids long. Germline V gene data show CDR1 as SGHTA and CDR2 as FQGNSA. The V end lost 1 base, the J end lost 2 bases, and 9 bases lay between the germline ends. DNA for the CDR3: TGTGCCAGCAGCTTAGAGATCGGGGGCAATCAGCCCCAGCATTTT. Translation gives CASSLEIGGNQPQHF.

This sequence joins TRBV5-1 and TRBJ2-7; 7 nucleotides match TRBD2. The CDR3 is made up of 15 amino acids. In germline, CDR1 is SGHRS, CDR2 YFSETQ. V shed 1 base and J 5 bases; nucleotides not matched to a gene: 9. The CDR3 protein is CASSLTGGTSNEQYF. The CDR3 DNA reads as TGCGCCAGCAGCTTGACCGGGGGGACGAGCAACGAGCAGTACTTC.

In this sample, this clone turned up a few times. J is TRBJ1-5 and V is TRBV19; possibly TRBD1 for D (5 bases). The length of the CDR3 is 15 residues. Between the trimmed V and J ends, which lost 3 bases and 2 bases, there was a span of 11 bases. Germline values: CDR1 LNHDA, CDR2 SQIVND (reference sequence). CDR3 sequence: CASSISGGGNQPQHF. DNA of the CDR3: TGTGCCAGTAGTATTAGTGGGGGGGGCAATCAGCCCCAGCATTTT.

The rearrangement uses TRBV25-1 and TRBJ2-7, with D possibly matching TRBD1 (6 bases). The CDR3 sequence is 13 residues long. The germline V gene has CDR1 MGHDK and CDR2 SYGVNS. V lost 4 bases to trimming and J lost 4 bases, with 11 bases between them. The CDR3 DNA follows: TGTGCCAGCAGTGTCACAGGGATGTACGAGCAGTACTTC. As protein: CASSVTGMYEQYF.

The chain links TRBV2 to TRBJ2-1; the match to TRBD1 covers 11 bases. Per the germline V gene, CDR1 is SNHLY and CDR2 is FYNNEI. With V trimmed by 2 bases and J by 6 bases, 12 bases remained unmatched. The CDR3 has 18 residues. DNA of the CDR3: TGTGCCAGCAGTGAAATAGGACCGGGACAGGGGGTTGGCAATGAGCAGTTCTTC. Its protein is CASSEIGPGQGVGNEQFF.

The rearrangement joins TRBV30 to TRBJ1-2; D remains ambiguous. With 7 bases removed from V and 2 bases from J, the gap between germline ends came to 14 bases. The CDR3 extends over 13 amino acids. Germline CDR1 and CDR2: GTSNPN and SVGIG (reference sequence). The DNA for the CDR3 is TGTGCCTCCCAAACCCGAGGGAACTATGGCTACACCTTC. Its translation: CASQTRGNYGYTF. The whole variable domain, filled in from reference TRBV30 and TRBJ1-2, reads SQTIHQWPATLVQPVGSPLSLECTVEGTSNPNLYWYRQAAGRGLQLLFYSVGIGQISSEVPQNLSASRPQDRQFILSSKKLLLSDSGFYLCASQTRGNYGYTFGSGTRLTVV.

Only one count was recorded for this clone. The chain combines TRBV4-3 with TRBJ2-1; D ambiguous. V lost 0 bases and J 0 bases, leaving 18 bases between the germline ends. The CDR3 has 19 residues. Germline CDR1 reads LGHNA; CDR2 reads YSLEER. CDR3 sequence reads: CASSQDSGSGISSYNEQFF. CDR3 in DNA: TGCGCCAGCAGCCAAGATTCAGGTTCTGGTATTAGCTCCTACAATGAGCAGTTCTTC.

The chain links TRBV2 to TRBJ1-2; 7 nucleotides match TRBD1. J gave up 5 bases and V 1 base, and 4 bases lay outside the gene matches. From germline, CDR1 is SNHLY and CDR2 FYNNEI. The length of the CDR3 is 14 residues. In DNA, the CDR3 is TGTGCCAGCAGTGAAGAGGGGGCAAGGTATGGCTACACCTTC. Amino acids: CASSEEGARYGYTF.